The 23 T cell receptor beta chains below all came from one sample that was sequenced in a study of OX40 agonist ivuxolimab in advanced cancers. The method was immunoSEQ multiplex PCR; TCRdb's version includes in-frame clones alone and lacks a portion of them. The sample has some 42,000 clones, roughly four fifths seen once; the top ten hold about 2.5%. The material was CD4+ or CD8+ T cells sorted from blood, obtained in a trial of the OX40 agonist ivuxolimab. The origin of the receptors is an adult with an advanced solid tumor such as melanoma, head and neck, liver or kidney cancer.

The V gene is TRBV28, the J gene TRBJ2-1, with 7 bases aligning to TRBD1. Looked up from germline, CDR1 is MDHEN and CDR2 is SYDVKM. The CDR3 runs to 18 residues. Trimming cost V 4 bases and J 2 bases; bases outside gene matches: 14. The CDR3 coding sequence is TGTGCCAGCAGTTCGATCCCGGTGAGAACAGGGGCCTACAATGAGCAGTTCTTC. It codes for CASSSIPVRTGAYNEQFF.

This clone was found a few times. The CDR3 bases are TGCAGTGCAAACAGGGGAGAAGAAGCTTTCTTT. It specifies CSANRGEEAFF. The chain joins TRBV20-1 to TRBJ1-1, with 7 positions matching TRBD1. The CDR3 has 11 amino acids. The V segment lost 6 bases and the J segment 8 bases; nucleotides outside the gene matches: 6. Germline V gives CDR1 DFQATT, CDR2 SNEGSKA (reference sequence).

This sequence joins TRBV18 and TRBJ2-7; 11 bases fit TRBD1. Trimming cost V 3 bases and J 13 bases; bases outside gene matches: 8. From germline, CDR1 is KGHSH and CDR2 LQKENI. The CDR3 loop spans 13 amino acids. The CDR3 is CASSPRDRGYPYF. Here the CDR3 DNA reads TGTGCCAGCTCACCCAGGGACAGGGGGTATCCTTACTTC.

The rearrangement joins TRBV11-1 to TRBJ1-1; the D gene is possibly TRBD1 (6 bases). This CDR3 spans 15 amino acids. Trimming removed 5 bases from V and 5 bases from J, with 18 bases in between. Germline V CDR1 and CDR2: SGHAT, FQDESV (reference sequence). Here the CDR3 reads CASSPSSGGRTEAFF. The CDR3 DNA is TGTGCCAGCAGCCCATCTAGCGGGGGGCGTACTGAAGCTTTCTTT.

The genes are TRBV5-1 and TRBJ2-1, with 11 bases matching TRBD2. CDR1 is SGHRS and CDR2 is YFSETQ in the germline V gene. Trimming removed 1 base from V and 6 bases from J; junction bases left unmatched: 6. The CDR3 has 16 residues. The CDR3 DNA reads TGCGCCAGCAGCTTGTCGAATAGCGGGAGGGCCAATGAGCAGTTCTTC. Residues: CASSLSNSGRANEQFF.

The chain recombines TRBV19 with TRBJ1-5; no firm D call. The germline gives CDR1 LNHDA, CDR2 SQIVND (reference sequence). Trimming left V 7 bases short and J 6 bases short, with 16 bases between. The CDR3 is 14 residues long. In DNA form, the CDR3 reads TGTGCCAGTATAGGGAGAGGGTCTGGTCAGCCCCAGCATTTT. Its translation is CASIGRGSGQPQHF. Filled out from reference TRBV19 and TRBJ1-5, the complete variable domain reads DGGITQSPKYLFRKEGQNVTLSCEQNLNHDAMYWYRQDPGQGLRLIYYSQIVNDFQKGDIAEGYSVSREKKESFPLTVTSAQKNPTAFYLCASIGRGSGQPQHFGDGTRLSIL.

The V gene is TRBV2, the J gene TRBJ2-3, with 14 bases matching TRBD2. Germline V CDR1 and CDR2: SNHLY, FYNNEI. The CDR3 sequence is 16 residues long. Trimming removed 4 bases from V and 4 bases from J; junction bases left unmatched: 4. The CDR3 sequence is CASSVGLAGGPDTQYF. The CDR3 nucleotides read TGTGCCAGCAGTGTAGGACTAGCGGGAGGACCAGATACGCAGTATTTT.

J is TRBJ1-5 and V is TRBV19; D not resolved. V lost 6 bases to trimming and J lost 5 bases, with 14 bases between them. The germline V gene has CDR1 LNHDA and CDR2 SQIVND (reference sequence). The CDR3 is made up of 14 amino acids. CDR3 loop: CASSGSTDDQPQHF. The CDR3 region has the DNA TGTGCCAGTAGCGGGTCAACAGACGATCAGCCCCAGCATTTT.

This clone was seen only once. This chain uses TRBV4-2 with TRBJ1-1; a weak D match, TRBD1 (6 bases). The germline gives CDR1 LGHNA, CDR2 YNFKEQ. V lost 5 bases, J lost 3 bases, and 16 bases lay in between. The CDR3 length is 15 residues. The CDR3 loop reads CASSFGGGSYTEAFF. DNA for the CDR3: TGTGCCAGCAGCTTTGGAGGGGGTTCGTACACTGAAGCTTTCTTT.

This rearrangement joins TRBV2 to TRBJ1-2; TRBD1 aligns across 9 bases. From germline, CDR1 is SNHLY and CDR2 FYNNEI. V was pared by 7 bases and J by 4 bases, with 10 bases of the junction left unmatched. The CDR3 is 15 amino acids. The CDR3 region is CASTRDRVNAYGYTF. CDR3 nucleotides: TGTGCCAGCACCCGGGACAGGGTGAACGCCTATGGCTACACCTTC.

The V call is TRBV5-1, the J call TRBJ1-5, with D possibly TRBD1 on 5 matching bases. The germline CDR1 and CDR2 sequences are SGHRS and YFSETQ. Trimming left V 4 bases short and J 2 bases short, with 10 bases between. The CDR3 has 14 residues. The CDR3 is CASSVMGGNQPQHF. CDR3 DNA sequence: TGCGCCAGCAGCGTAATGGGGGGCAATCAGCCCCAGCATTTT.

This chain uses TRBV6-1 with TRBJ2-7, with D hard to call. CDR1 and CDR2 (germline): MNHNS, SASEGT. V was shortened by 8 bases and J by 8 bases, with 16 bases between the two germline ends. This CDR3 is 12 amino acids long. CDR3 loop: CASPAVSRQQYV. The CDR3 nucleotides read TGTGCCAGCCCTGCGGTCTCGCGCCAGCAGTACGTC.

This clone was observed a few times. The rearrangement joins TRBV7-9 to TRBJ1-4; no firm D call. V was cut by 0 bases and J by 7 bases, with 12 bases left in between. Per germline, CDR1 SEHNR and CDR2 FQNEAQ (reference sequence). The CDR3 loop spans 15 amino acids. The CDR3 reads CASSLAGGSGEKLFF. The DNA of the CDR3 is TGTGCCAGCAGCTTAGCCGGCGGGTCCGGTGAAAAACTGTTTTTT.

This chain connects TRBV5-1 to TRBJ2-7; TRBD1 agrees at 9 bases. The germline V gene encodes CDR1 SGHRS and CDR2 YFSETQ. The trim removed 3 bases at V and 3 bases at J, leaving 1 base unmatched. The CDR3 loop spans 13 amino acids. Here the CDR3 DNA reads TGCGCCAGCAGCTGGGGACAGGGCTACGAGCAGTACTTC. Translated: CASSWGQGYEQYF.

The CDR3 loop reads CATSTGTGVTEAFF. CDR3 coding DNA: TGTGCCACCAGCACAGGGACAGGGGTTACTGAAGCTTTCTTT. V usage is TRBV15 and J usage is TRBJ1-1; 10 nucleotides agree with TRBD1. V shed 4 bases, J shed 5 bases, and the junction held 4 bases outside the gene matches. CDR1 is LNHNV and CDR2 is YYDKDF in the germline V gene (reference sequence). The CDR3 length is 14 residues. Filled out from reference TRBV15 and TRBJ1-1, the complete variable domain reads DAMVIQNPRYQVTQFGKPVTLSCSQTLNHNVMYWYQQKSSQAPKLLFHYYDKDFNNEADTPDNFQSRRPNTSFCFLDIRSPGLGDTAMYLCATSTGTGVTEAFFGQGTRLTVV.

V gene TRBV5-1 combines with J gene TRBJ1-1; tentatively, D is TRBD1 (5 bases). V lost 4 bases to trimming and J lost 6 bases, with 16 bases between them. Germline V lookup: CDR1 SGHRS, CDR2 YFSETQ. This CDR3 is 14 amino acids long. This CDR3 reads CASSQEMGVAEAFF. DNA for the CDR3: TGCGCCAGCAGCCAGGAAATGGGGGTGGCTGAAGCTTTCTTT.

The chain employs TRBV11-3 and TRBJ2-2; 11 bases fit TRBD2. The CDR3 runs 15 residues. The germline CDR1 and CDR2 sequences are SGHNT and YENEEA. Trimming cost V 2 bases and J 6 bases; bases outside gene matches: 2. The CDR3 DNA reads TGTGCCAGCAGCTTAATAGCGGGAGGGCCCGGGGAGCTGTTTTTT. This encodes CASSLIAGGPGELFF.

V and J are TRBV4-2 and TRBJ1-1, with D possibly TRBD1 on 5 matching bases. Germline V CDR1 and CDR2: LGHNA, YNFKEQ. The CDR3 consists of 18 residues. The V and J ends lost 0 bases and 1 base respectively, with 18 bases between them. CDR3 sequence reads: CASSQDLEGYEGNTEAFF. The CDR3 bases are TGTGCCAGCAGCCAAGATCTGGAGGGGTATGAAGGGAACACTGAAGCTTTCTTT.

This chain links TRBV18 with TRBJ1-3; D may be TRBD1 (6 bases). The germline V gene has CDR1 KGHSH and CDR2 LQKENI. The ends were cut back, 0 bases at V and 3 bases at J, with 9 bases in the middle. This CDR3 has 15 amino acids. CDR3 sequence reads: CASSPPSGVGNTIYF. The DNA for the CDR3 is TGTGCCAGCTCACCACCTTCAGGGGTTGGAAACACCATATATTTT.

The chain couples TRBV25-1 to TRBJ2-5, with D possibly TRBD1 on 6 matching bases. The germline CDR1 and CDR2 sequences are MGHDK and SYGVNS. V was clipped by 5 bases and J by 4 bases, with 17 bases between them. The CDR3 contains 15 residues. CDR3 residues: CASSPYPQGTETQYF. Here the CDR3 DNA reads TGTGCCAGCAGTCCCTACCCACAGGGAACAGAGACCCAGTACTTC. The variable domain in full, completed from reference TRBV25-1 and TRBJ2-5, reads EADIYQTPRYLVIGTGKKITLECSQTMGHDKMYWYQQDPGMELHLIHYSYGVNSTEKGDLSSESTVSRIRTEHFPLTLESARPSHTSQYLCASSPYPQGTETQYFGPGTRLLVL.

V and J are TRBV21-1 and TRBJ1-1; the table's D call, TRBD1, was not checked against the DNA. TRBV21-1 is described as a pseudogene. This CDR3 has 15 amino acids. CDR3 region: CASSTRGRGNTEAFF. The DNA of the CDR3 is TGTGCCAGCAGCACCAGGGGGCGCGGGAACACTGAAGCTTTCTTT.

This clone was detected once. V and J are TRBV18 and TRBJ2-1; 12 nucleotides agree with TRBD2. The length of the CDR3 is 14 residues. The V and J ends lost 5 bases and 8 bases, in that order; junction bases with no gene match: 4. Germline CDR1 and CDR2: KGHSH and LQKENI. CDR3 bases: TGTGCCAGCTCATCTAGCGGGAGGGTTTATGAGCAGTTCTTC. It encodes CASSSSGRVYEQFF.

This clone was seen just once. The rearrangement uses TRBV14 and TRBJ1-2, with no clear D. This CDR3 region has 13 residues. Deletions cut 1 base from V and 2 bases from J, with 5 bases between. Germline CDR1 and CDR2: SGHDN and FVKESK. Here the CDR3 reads CASSQGTNYGYTF. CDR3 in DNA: TGTGCCAGCAGCCAAGGGACCAACTATGGCTACACCTTC.